One sample yielded the 11 T cell receptor beta chains listed below, sequenced in a study of human T cells and chemical hapten exposure (dated by TCRdb to the early 2020s). The library was made by RACE. The sequencer listed for this sample is NextSeq 500. TCRdb ran its own pipeline on the public reads, namely fastp trimming at Q25 and MiXCR clone calling, and kept in-frame beta chains. Rows with a matching CDR3 protein are joined into one entry that keeps the most common DNA and genes. This sample comprises about 120,000 distinct CDR3 sequences, 12% of them detected only once. The ten largest clones represent approximately 1.5% of the sample. Reading the label with the study, this specimen's time point is: patch test 1, 2 weeks after DPC sensitization. Explained via the paper, the treatment or condition label denotes: therapeutic diphenylcyclopropenone sensitization with weekly scalp DPC. Specimen: whole blood, collected in connection with sensitization to the hapten diphenylcyclopropenone (DPC). The receptor set was obtained from a woman between 45 and 60 years old with alopecia areata. Some clones in this sample may be carry-over from other donors' samples.

The genes are TRBV6-5 and TRBJ2-1, with D maybe TRBD1 (6 bases). V was cut by 1 base and J by 6 bases, with 10 bases left in between. This CDR3 comprises 14 residues. Germline V CDR1 and CDR2: MNHEY, SVGAGI. This CDR3 reads CASSYLGAGNEQFF. The CDR3 nucleotides are TGTGCCAGCAGTTACTTGGGGGCAGGCAATGAGCAGTTCTTC.

This clonotype occurred a few times. The rearrangement joins TRBV12-3 or TRBV12-4 to TRBJ1-1, with no clear D. With 0 bases removed from V and 5 bases from J, the gap between germline ends came to 7 bases. The CDR3 runs to 13 residues. The CDR3 DNA is TGTGCCAGCAGTTTAGCGTGGGGAACTGAAGCTTTCTTT. It yields the protein CASSLAWGTEAFF.

This clonotype has a count of ten or more. V gene TRBV12-3 or TRBV12-4 combines with J gene TRBJ2-1; TRBD1 might be the D (5 bases). V lost 3 bases and J 3 bases, leaving 18 bases between the germline ends. The CDR3 is 17 residues long. As DNA, the CDR3 is TGTGCCAGCAGTTTGCTGGGGATTAGGGGCGGCTACAATGAGCAGTTCTTC. Its translation is CASSLLGIRGGYNEQFF.

This clonotype was seen only a few times. The chain is built from TRBV3-1 and TRBJ2-7; no reliable D call. Germline loops: CDR1 LGHDT, CDR2 YNNKEL (reference sequence). With 7 bases removed from V and 3 bases from J, the gap between germline ends came to 25 bases. The CDR3 sequence is 17 residues long. The DNA for the CDR3 is TGTGCCAGCACCAGATCCCTCTTCCCCGCCGAATACTACGAGCAGTACTTC. It encodes CASTRSLFPAEYYEQYF.

The chain uses TRBV5-1 and TRBJ2-3; 12 bases are a match to TRBD2. The length of the CDR3 is 16 residues. V lost 0 bases to trimming and J lost 6 bases; unmatched junction nucleotides: 5. Germline values: CDR1 SGHRS, CDR2 YFSETQ. In DNA form, the CDR3 reads TGCGCCAGCAGCTTGGAACTAGCGGGAGGTGGCGATACGCAGTATTTT. Its protein is CASSLELAGGGDTQYF.

The V and J genes are TRBV7-2 and TRBJ2-2; no clear D. Trimming shortened V by 3 bases and J by 3 bases, and 8 bases separated the two germline ends. In germline, CDR1 is SGHTA, CDR2 FQGNSA. The CDR3 sequence is 14 residues long. In nucleotides, the CDR3 is TGTGCCAGCAGCTTTGTCCATGACACCGGGGAGCTGTTTTTT. This sequence encodes CASSFVHDTGELFF.

This clonotype was found many times. V usage is TRBV6-5 and J usage is TRBJ2-3; D uncertain. Germline assignment: CDR1 MNHEY and CDR2 SVGAGI. This CDR3 region has 13 residues. V lost 0 bases and J lost 7, with 8 bases in between. CDR3 bases: TGTGCCAGCAGTTACTCGATAGGGAATACGCAGTATTTT. Encoded protein: CASSYSIGNTQYF.

This clonotype was seen a handful of times. The chain links TRBV5-1 to TRBJ2-1; tentative D call: TRBD1 (5 bases). The CDR3 runs 15 residues. CDR1 SGHRS and CDR2 YFSETQ come from the germline V gene. The germline V and J ends were trimmed by 0 bases and 5 bases, with 12 bases remaining between them. CDR3 nucleotides: TGCGCCAGCAGCTTGGATGGGGCGCGTAACAATGAGCAGTTCTTC. The encoded protein is CASSLDGARNNEQFF.

V and J are TRBV28 and TRBJ1-4, with 7 bases aligning to TRBD1. The CDR3 consists of 12 residues. The V gene end was trimmed by 5 bases and the J gene end by 11 bases; junction bases not matched to a gene: 5. CDR1 is MDHEN, CDR2 SYDVKM, per germline. DNA of the CDR3: TGTGCCAGCAGTCCTCAGGGGGGGAAACTGTTTTTT. As protein: CASSPQGGKLFF.

This clonotype was picked up a small number of times. The chain couples TRBV7-2 to TRBJ2-6; D possibly corresponds to TRBD1 (5 bases). The CDR3 has 13 residues. Per the germline V gene, CDR1 is SGHTA and CDR2 is FQGNSA. Trimming removed 5 bases at V and 3 bases at J, with 5 bases between. In DNA form, the CDR3 reads TGTGCCAGCAGCCAGGGTGGGGCCAACGTCCTGACTTTC. Encoded protein: CASSQGGANVLTF.

In its sample, this clonotype was seen a few times. This chain links TRBV4-3 with TRBJ1-2; D is unclear. The CDR3 contains 14 residues. The germline V and J ends were trimmed by 0 bases and 3 bases, with 8 bases remaining between them. Germline V gene lookup returns CDR1 LGHNA and CDR2 YSLEER. The DNA of the CDR3 is TGCGCCAGCAGCCAAGACTCGGATTACTATGGCTACACCTTC. This translates into CASSQDSDYYGYTF.